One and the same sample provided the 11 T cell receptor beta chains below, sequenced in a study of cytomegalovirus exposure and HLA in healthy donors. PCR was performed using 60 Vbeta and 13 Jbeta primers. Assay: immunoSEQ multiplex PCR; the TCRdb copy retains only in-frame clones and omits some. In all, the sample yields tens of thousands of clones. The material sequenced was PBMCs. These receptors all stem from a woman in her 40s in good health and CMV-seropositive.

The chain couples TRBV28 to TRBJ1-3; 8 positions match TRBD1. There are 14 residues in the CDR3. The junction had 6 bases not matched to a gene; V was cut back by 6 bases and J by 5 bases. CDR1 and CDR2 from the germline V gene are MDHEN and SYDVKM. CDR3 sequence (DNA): TGTGCCAGCAGCAGGGGGCAGGGGCGAAACACCATATATTTT. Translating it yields CASSRGQGRNTIYF.

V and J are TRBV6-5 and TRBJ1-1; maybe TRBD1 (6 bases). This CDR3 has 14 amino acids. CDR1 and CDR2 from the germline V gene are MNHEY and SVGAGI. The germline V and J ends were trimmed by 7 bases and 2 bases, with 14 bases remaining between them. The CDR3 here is CASISRGGNTEAFF. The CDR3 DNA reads TGTGCCAGCATCAGCCGGGGGGGCAACACTGAAGCTTTCTTT.

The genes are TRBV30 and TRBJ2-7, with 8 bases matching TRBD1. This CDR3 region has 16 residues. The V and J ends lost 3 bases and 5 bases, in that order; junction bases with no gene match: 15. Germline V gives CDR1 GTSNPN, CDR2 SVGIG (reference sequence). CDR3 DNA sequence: TGTGCCTGGAGGCCGAAGGTCGGGACAGGCATCCACGAGCAGTACTTC. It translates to CAWRPKVGTGIHEQYF.

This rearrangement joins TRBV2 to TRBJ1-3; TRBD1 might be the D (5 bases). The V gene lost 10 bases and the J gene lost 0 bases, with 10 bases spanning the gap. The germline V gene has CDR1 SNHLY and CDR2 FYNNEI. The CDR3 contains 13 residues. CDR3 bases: TGTGCCATCGGGGGAAACTCTGGAAACACCATATATTTT. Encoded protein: CAIGGNSGNTIYF.

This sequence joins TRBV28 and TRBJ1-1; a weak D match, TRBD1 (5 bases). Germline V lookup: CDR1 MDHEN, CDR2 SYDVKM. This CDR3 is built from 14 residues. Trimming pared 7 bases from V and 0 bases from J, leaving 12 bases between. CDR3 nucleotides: TGTGCCAGCACCCGGAAGGGGATGAACACTGAAGCTTTCTTT. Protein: CASTRKGMNTEAFF.

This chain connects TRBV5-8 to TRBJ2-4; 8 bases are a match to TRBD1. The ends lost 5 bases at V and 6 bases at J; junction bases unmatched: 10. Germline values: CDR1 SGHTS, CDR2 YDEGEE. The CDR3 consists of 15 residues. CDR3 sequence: CASSYDRGSGNIQYF. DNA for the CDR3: TGTGCCAGCAGTTACGACAGGGGTTCAGGAAACATTCAGTACTTC.

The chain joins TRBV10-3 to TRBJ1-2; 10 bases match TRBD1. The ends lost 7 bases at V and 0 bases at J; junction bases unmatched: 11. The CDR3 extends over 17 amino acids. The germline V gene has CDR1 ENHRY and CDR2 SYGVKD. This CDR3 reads CAITPTRDRGANYGYTF. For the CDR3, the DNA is TGTGCCATCACTCCAACCCGGGACAGGGGCGCTAACTATGGCTACACCTTC.

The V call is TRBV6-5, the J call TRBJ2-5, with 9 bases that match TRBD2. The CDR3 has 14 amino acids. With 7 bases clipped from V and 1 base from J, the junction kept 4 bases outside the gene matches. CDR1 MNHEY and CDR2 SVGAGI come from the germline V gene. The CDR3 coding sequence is TGTGCCAGCACCTCGACTAGCGGCCAAGAGACCCAGTACTTC. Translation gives CASTSTSGQETQYF.

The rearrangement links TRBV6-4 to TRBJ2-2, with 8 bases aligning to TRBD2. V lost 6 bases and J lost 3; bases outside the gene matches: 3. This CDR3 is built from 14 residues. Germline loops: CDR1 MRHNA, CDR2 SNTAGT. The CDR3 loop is CASRPGLDTGELFF. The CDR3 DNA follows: TGTGCCAGCAGACCGGGACTAGACACCGGGGAGCTGTTTTTT.

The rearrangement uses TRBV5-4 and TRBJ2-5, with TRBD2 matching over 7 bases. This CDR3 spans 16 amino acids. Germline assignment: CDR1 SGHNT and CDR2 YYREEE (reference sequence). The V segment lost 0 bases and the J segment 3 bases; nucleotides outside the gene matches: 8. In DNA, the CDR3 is TGTGCCAGCAGCTTGGGGGGGAGGGTTTCGGAAGAGACCCAGTACTTC. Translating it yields CASSLGGRVSEETQYF.

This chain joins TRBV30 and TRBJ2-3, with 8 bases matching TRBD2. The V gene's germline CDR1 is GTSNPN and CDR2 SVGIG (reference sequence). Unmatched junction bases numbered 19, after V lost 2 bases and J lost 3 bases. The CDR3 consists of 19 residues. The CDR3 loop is CAWSSSWGSGSHGTDTQYF. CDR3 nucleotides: TGTGCCTGGAGTAGTTCCTGGGGGAGCGGGAGCCACGGGACAGATACGCAGTATTTT.